This T cell receptor beta chain was sequenced in a study of cytomegalovirus exposure and HLA in healthy donors. Regarding this clone: Antigen unknown.

V was shortened by 4 bases and J by 3 bases, with 8 bases between the two germline ends. Germline V gene data show CDR1 as SEHNR and CDR2 as FQNEAQ (reference sequence). The CDR3 consists of 13 residues. Findings and limits, study-wide: The study flagged some 180 TCR beta chains as cytomegalovirus-associated. CMV serostatus was the sole immune exposure data available.

The PCR employed 60 Vbeta primers together with 13 Jbeta primers. TCRdb keeps only in-frame clones here, not all; method: immunoSEQ multiplex PCR. The table has roughly 150,000 clones, 60% to 80% seen once. The chain joins TRBV7-9 to TRBJ2-3; no definite D call. The clonotype comes from a man aged 18-30 years in good health and CMV-seropositive. Sample: PBMCs. CDR3 region: CASSYLGTDTQYF. The CDR3 bases are TGTGCCAGCAGCTACCTAGGTACAGATACGCAGTATTTT.